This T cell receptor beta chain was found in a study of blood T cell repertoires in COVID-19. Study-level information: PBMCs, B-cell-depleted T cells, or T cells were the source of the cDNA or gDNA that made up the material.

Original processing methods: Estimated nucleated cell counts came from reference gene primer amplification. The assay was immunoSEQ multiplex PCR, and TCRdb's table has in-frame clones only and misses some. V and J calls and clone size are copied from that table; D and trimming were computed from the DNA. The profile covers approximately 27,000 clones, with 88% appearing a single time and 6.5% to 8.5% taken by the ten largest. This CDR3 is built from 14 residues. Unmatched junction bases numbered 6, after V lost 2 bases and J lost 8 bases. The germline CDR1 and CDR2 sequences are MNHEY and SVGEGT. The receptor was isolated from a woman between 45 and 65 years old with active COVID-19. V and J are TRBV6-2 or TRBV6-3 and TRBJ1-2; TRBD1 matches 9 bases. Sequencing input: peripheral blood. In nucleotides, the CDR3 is TGTGCCAGCAGTTACCTCGGGACAGGGAAGGGCTACACCTTC. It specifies CASSYLGTGKGYTF.